The present entry profiles one TCR beta chain with its context. The antigen is undetermined. The data were obtained in a study of cytomegalovirus exposure and HLA in healthy donors. At the level of the study: Out of 180 million or so T cells, an earlier analysis found roughly 110 million unique TCR beta sequences in total. Study observations and caveats: When analyzed later, a missense DCLRE1C variant was found to be linked to TCR beta V- and J-gene trimming. A later look showed TCR association rates differing by HLA locus, highest for DRB1 and lowest for HLA-C. In vitro assays verified that three CMV-associated chains recognized CMV antigens specifically.

PCR used 60 Vbeta primers and 13 Jbeta primers. Clones were sequenced by immunoSEQ multiplex PCR, and TCRdb holds only the in-frame ones, with some missing. This table holds approximately 260,000 clones, roughly four fifths found once. CDR3 length: 15 residues. In germline, CDR1 is MNHEY, CDR2 SMNVEV (reference sequence). Germline trimming cut 0 bases from V and 5 bases from J; bases unmatched to any gene: 4. The sample comprised PBMCs. This clonotype was sampled from a woman in her 40s in good health and CMV-seropositive. The chain couples TRBV27 to TRBJ2-7, with TRBD1 matching over 10 bases. For the CDR3, the DNA is TGTGCCAGCAGTTTATCGGAAGGGACAGGGGACGAGCAGTACTTC. Translated: CASSLSEGTGDEQYF.